A single sample is the source of the 27 T cell receptor beta chains below, sequenced in a study of shared clonotypes between healthy human individuals. The assay was immunoSEQ multiplex PCR, and TCRdb's table has in-frame clones only and misses some. The table shows 2,500,000 or so clones, with around nine tenths occurring only once. Sequenced material: naive CD4+ T cells sorted from blood. The subset here: CD45RA+ positively selected. The source of these receptors is a man between 18 and 35 years old in good health.

This clone was seen only once. This chain uses TRBV21-1 with TRBJ2-3; the table's D call, TRBD2, was not checked against the DNA. TRBV21-1 is a listed pseudogene. The length of the CDR3 is 18 residues. The CDR3 spells CASSKSATEGSCTDTQYF. CDR3 DNA sequence: TGTGCCAGCAGCAAAAGCGCGACGGAGGGTTCTTGCACAGATACGCAGTATTTT.

This clone was observed a single time. The chain carries TRBV5-1 and TRBJ2-7, with D perhaps assigned TRBD1 or TRBD2 (6 bases each). V was clipped by 3 bases and J by 2 bases, with 12 bases between them. Per the germline V gene, CDR1 is SGHRS and CDR2 is YFSETQ. The CDR3 runs 14 residues. CDR3 loop: CASSSVGGTYEQYF. For the CDR3, the DNA is TGCGCCAGCAGCTCGGTGGGGGGCACCTACGAGCAGTACTTC.

V and J are TRBV7-6 and TRBJ2-2; a weak D match, TRBD2 (6 bases). V was cut by 5 bases and J by 1 base, with 11 bases left in between. Germline CDR1 and CDR2: SGHVS and FNYEAQ. CDR3 length: 15 amino acids. The CDR3 loop reads CASSPRLVNTGELFF. The CDR3 nucleotides read TGTGCCAGCAGCCCCCGACTAGTGAACACCGGGGAGCTGTTTTTT.

This sequence joins TRBV19 and TRBJ2-1; TRBD1 is a possible D gene (6 bases). The CDR3 covers 15 residues. Trimming removed 7 bases from V and 9 bases from J, with 22 bases in between. The germline CDR1 and CDR2 sequences are LNHDA and SQIVND (reference sequence). CDR3 nucleotide sequence: TGTGCCAGTACTCCCGGCCCATCTAGAGGGGGTGAGCAGTTCTTC. Protein sequence: CASTPGPSRGGEQFF. Full variable domain (outside the CDR3, taken from reference TRBV19 and TRBJ2-1): DGGITQSPKYLFRKEGQNVTLSCEQNLNHDAMYWYRQDPGQGLRLIYYSQIVNDFQKGDIAEGYSVSREKKESFPLTVTSAQKNPTAFYLCASTPGPSRGGEQFFGPGTRLTVL.

This sequence joins TRBV5-1 and TRBJ2-3; D possibly corresponds to TRBD2 (6 bases). Germline CDR1 and CDR2: SGHRS and YFSETQ. V lost 0 bases, J lost 1 base, and 12 bases lay in between. The CDR3 is 16 amino acids. The CDR3 is CASSLDGGKRTDTQYF. The CDR3 DNA reads TGCGCCAGCAGCTTGGACGGCGGGAAACGCACAGATACGCAGTATTTT.

The V and J genes are TRBV7-9 and TRBJ2-7; TRBD2 is a possible D gene (6 bases). V was pared by 5 bases and J by 12 bases, with 17 bases between. The germline V gene encodes CDR1 SEHNR and CDR2 FQNEAQ (reference sequence). This CDR3 is built from 12 residues. The CDR3 coding sequence is TGTGCCAGCAGCAGTGCGGGAAACGTAAGGTACTTC. Protein sequence: CASSSAGNVRYF.

The chain carries TRBV28 and TRBJ1-6; tentative D call: TRBD1 (6 bases). The CDR3 length is 15 residues. The V end lost 4 bases, the J end lost 4 bases, and 11 bases lay between the germline ends. CDR1 and CDR2 from the germline V gene are MDHEN and SYDVKM. The chain's CDR3 is CASSSEGGYNSPLHF. The CDR3 bases are TGTGCCAGCAGTTCCGAAGGGGGTTATAATTCACCCCTCCACTTT.

About this clone itself: In the same sample, other DNA sequences code for this CDR3. J is TRBJ1-2 and V is TRBV4-3; D is unclear. Trimming removed 0 bases at V and 1 base at J, with 6 bases between. Germline V gene data show CDR1 as LGHNA and CDR2 as YSLEER. The CDR3 has 14 amino acids. The DNA for the CDR3 is TGCGCCAGCAGCCAAGAATCGGGTAACTATGGCTACACCTTC. This gives the protein CASSQESGNYGYTF.

The rearrangement links TRBV11-2 to TRBJ1-5; D gene uncertain. Trimming pared 5 bases from V and 4 bases from J, leaving 9 bases between. The CDR3 is made up of 13 amino acids. Germline values: CDR1 SGHAT, CDR2 FQNNGV. The CDR3 sequence is CASSPNVNQPQHF. CDR3 in DNA: TGTGCCAGCAGCCCAAACGTAAATCAGCCCCAGCATTTT.

The chain has TRBV7-9 and TRBJ1-3; D is perhaps TRBD1 (5 bases). Trimming removed 0 bases from V and 0 bases from J, with 12 bases in between. Germline assignment: CDR1 SEHNR and CDR2 FQNEAQ (reference sequence). The CDR3 runs to 17 residues. The CDR3 coding sequence is TGTGCCAGCAGCTTAGCGGGACTCGGAAACTCTGGAAACACCATATATTTT. The encoded protein is CASSLAGLGNSGNTIYF. Together with reference TRBV7-9 and TRBJ1-3, the CDR3 gives the full variable domain: DTGVSQNPRHKITKRGQNVTFRCDPISEHNRLYWYRQTLGQGPEFLTYFQNEAQLEKSRLLSDRFSAERPKGSFSTLEIQRTEQGDSAMYLCASSLAGLGNSGNTIYFGEGSWLTVV.

This sequence joins TRBV11-2 and TRBJ2-7; 13 nucleotides agree with TRBD2. J lost 4 bases, V lost 4 bases, and 4 bases had no gene match. The CDR3 totals 15 residues. Germline V CDR1 and CDR2: SGHAT, FQNNGV. Here the CDR3 DNA reads TGTGCCAGCAGCTCGGGACTAGCGGGAACTTACGAGCAGTACTTC. The encoded protein is CASSSGLAGTYEQYF.

The chain joins TRBV4-3 to TRBJ1-5, with D hard to call. V lost 0 bases, J lost 1 base, and 4 bases lay in between. Germline lookup yields CDR1 LGHNA and CDR2 YSLEER. This CDR3 region has 14 residues. The CDR3 is CASSQDLSNQPQHF. The CDR3 DNA sequence: TGCGCCAGCAGCCAAGATCTGAGCAATCAGCCCCAGCATTTT.

Comments on this clone: The identical CDR3 is also encoded by other nucleotide sequences in the sample. The chain employs TRBV7-8 and TRBJ1-1; D is undetermined. CDR3 length: 14 amino acids. The V gene lost 0 bases and the J gene lost 2 bases, with 7 bases spanning the gap. Germline-derived CDR1 and CDR2 are SGHVS and FQNEAQ. The CDR3 sequence is CASSLAGLNTEAFF. CDR3 DNA sequence: TGTGCCAGCAGCTTAGCTGGGCTAAACACTGAAGCTTTCTTT.

The chain carries TRBV7-9 and TRBJ2-2; perhaps D is TRBD1 or TRBD2 (6 bases each). The V end lost 6 bases, the J end lost 2 bases, and 16 bases lay between the germline ends. This CDR3 spans 16 amino acids. CDR1 is SEHNR and CDR2 is FQNEAQ in the germline V gene (reference sequence). The CDR3 DNA sequence: TGTGCCAGCAGGCCTCAGGGGCGGGGAAACACCGGGGAGCTGTTTTTT. Protein product: CASRPQGRGNTGELFF.

For the CDR3, the DNA is TGCGCCACCCTCCCAGAGACAGAAGAGACCCAGTACTTC. Its protein product is CATLPETEETQYF. The chain recombines TRBV5-1 with TRBJ2-5, with D tentatively TRBD1 (5 bases). The CDR3 runs to 13 residues. CDR1 is SGHRS, CDR2 YFSETQ, per germline. Trimming left V 9 bases short and J 3 bases short, with 15 bases between.

This clone was seen once. Other nucleotide sequences from this sample produce the same CDR3. The rearrangement links TRBV6-5 to TRBJ2-3; no clear D. The CDR3 contains 15 residues. Germline V gene data show CDR1 as MNHEY and CDR2 as SVGAGI. The ends were cut back, 0 bases at V and 1 base at J, with 8 bases in the middle. CDR3: CASSYSGGRTDTQYF. The CDR3 DNA is TGTGCCAGCAGTTACTCGGGCGGCCGCACAGATACGCAGTATTTT.

On this clone: This same CDR3 is encoded by further DNA sequences in the sample. The rearrangement joins TRBV5-1 to TRBJ2-7; possible D gene TRBD2, 7 bases. V was pared by 2 bases and J by 0 bases, with 9 bases between. The CDR3 runs 14 residues. Germline lookup yields CDR1 SGHRS and CDR2 YFSETQ. The CDR3 is CASSLGGDSYEQYF. In nucleotides, the CDR3 is TGCGCCAGCAGCTTAGGGGGGGACTCCTACGAGCAGTACTTC.

This chain joins TRBV5-1 and TRBJ1-2, with D unclear. The V gene lost 4 bases and the J gene lost 8 bases, with 15 bases spanning the gap. The V gene's germline CDR1 is SGHRS and CDR2 YFSETQ. The CDR3 spans 13 residues. The CDR3 DNA is TGCGCCAGCAGCCGCGAAGGGCGGGAGGGCTACACCTTC. Amino acids: CASSREGREGYTF.

This chain uses TRBV28 with TRBJ1-5, with D possibly matching TRBD1 (5 bases). The V and J ends lost 6 bases and 7 bases respectively, with 16 bases between them. Germline V lookup: CDR1 MDHEN, CDR2 SYDVKM. The CDR3 runs to 14 residues. Here the CDR3 reads CASSRGTVRQPQHF. The CDR3 DNA reads as TGTGCCAGCAGCCGAGGGACGGTTAGACAGCCCCAGCATTTT.

This clone appeared a single time. The chain uses TRBV1 and TRBJ2-5; TRBD2, the table's D call, lacks a check against the DNA. TRBV1 is marked as a pseudogene. The CDR3 runs to 16 residues. CDR3 in DNA: TGCACCAGCAGCCATTACGTAGCGGGGAAAGTGGAGACCCAGTACTTC. Translation: CTSSHYVAGKVETQYF.

A remark on this clone: This sample includes further DNA sequences coding for the same CDR3. This chain links TRBV14 with TRBJ1-2, with D possibly TRBD1 on 6 matching bases. This CDR3 contains 13 residues. Germline CDR1 reads SGHDN; CDR2 reads FVKESK. The germline V and J ends were trimmed by 0 bases and 7 bases, with 9 bases remaining between them. Here the CDR3 DNA reads TGTGCCAGCAGCCAAGATCGAGGGGGTGGCTACACCTTC. This translates into CASSQDRGGGYTF.

As to this clone: This specimen includes other DNA sequences encoding the same CDR3. V and J are TRBV5-1 and TRBJ1-2; D not resolved. CDR1 SGHRS and CDR2 YFSETQ come from the germline V gene. V was pared by 1 base and J by 0 bases, with 7 bases between. The CDR3 extends over 14 amino acids. The CDR3 nucleotides are TGCGCCAGCAGCTTGACCCAACCTAACTATGGCTACACCTTC. Residues: CASSLTQPNYGYTF.

This chain uses TRBV10-1 with TRBJ2-2, with D unresolved. Trimming cost V 6 bases and J 7 bases, with 18 bases left between them. Per the germline V gene, CDR1 is WNHNN and CDR2 is SYGVQD (reference sequence). This CDR3 has 15 residues. The CDR3 sequence is CASSALNAGNGELFF. DNA for the CDR3: TGCGCCAGCAGCGCTCTGAACGCCGGTAACGGGGAGCTGTTTTTT.

The chain combines TRBV5-8 with TRBJ2-1, with 10 bases lining up with TRBD1. The CDR3 is made up of 15 amino acids. Germline V gene data show CDR1 as SGHTS and CDR2 as YDEGEE. Trimming cost V 2 bases and J 7 bases; bases outside gene matches: 6. The CDR3 coding sequence is TGTGCCAGCAGCTTTGGGGACAGGGGCCGGAATGAGCAGTTCTTC. Protein product: CASSFGDRGRNEQFF.

A note on this clone: The same CDR3 also results from other DNA sequences found in this sample. The genes are TRBV7-9 and TRBJ2-7; D gene unclear. This CDR3 has 13 residues. CDR1 is SEHNR, CDR2 FQNEAQ, per germline (reference sequence). The germline V and J ends were trimmed by 5 bases and 0 bases, with 8 bases remaining between them. CDR3 amino acids: CASSPRSSYEQYF. In DNA, the CDR3 is TGTGCCAGCAGCCCTAGAAGCTCCTACGAGCAGTACTTC.

This clone came up once. This sequence joins TRBV2 and TRBJ2-7, with 10 bases fitting TRBD2. Germline V CDR1 and CDR2: SNHLY, FYNNEI. The CDR3 totals 14 residues. The V gene end was trimmed by 4 bases and the J gene end by 3 bases; junction bases not matched to a gene: 3. The DNA of the CDR3 is TGTGCCAGCAGTGCCGAGCGGGGGGGCTACGAGCAGTACTTC. It yields the protein CASSAERGGYEQYF.

The J gene is TRBJ2-5, the V gene TRBV30, with D possibly TRBD1 on 5 matching bases. With 3 bases removed from V and 5 bases from J, the gap between germline ends came to 13 bases. In germline, CDR1 is GTSNPN, CDR2 SVGIG (reference sequence). The CDR3 length is 13 residues. The CDR3 coding sequence is TGTGCCTGGAGCGATACAGGACGCGAGACCCAGTACTTC. Encoded protein: CAWSDTGRETQYF.